This T cell receptor (beta chain) was observed in a study of shared clonotypes between healthy human individuals. The CDR3 has 17 amino acids. V shed 3 bases, J shed 2 bases, and the junction held 13 bases outside the gene matches. Germline CDR1 reads MNHNS; CDR2 reads SASEGT. PCR replicates performed on unsorted PBMC used about 300 ng DNA, 25,000 to 35,000 T cell genomes. TCRdb keeps only in-frame clones here, not all; method: immunoSEQ multiplex PCR. The data contain about 450,000 clones, roughly three quarters of them singletons. The sequenced sample was PBMCs. The sequence was obtained from a woman in her thirties or forties in good health. Some clones in this sample may be carry-over from other donors' samples. The chain carries TRBV6-1 and TRBJ2-7; TRBD2 agrees at 7 bases. The CDR3 nucleotides read TGTGCCAGCAGTGAGTTATTGGGCGGGAGTATCCCCTACGAGCAGTACTTC. This sequence encodes CASSELLGGSIPYEQYF.